These T cell receptor beta chains were read from a single sample in a study of T-cell memory formation after mild COVID-19. TCRdb re-called the 5' RACE reads with MiXCR, one entry per CDR3 protein. The data contain 200,000 to 300,000 distinct CDR3 sequences, approximately 15% of them seen just once; the ten biggest clones take up 22%. The sample taken for sequencing was PBMCs or a T cell subset sorted from them (not recorded which). All receptors derive from a man aged 18 to 30 who had mild COVID-19 (a few samples of this study predate the infection). Cell type and time point are not known. Each CDR3 is given with its conserved first and last residue. Fields, in order: clone size, J gene, V gene, D gene, CDR3 protein, CDR3 DNA. A D gene is named only where the DNA matches it firmly. Size values are once, few and many counts, or a class for expanded clones, and some rows have none.

clone size: NA; J gene: TRBJ2-5; V gene: TRBV6-2/TRBV6-3; D gene: TRBD2; CDR3 protein: CASSGLAETQYF; CDR3 DNA: TGTGCCAGCAGCGGACTAGCCGAGACCCAGTACTTC
clone size: few; J gene: TRBJ2-3; V gene: TRBV19; D gene: NA; CDR3 protein: CASSPMDRTDTQYF; CDR3 DNA: TGTGCCAGTAGTCCCATGGATCGCACAGATACGCAGTATTTT
clone size: few; J gene: TRBJ2-7; V gene: TRBV20-1; D gene: NA; CDR3 protein: CSASGTLPGEQYF; CDR3 DNA: TGCAGTGCTAGTGGGACCCTTCCGGGGGAGCAGTACTTC
clone size: NA; J gene: TRBJ1-1; V gene: TRBV18; D gene: NA; CDR3 protein: CASSPLSGLNTEAFF; CDR3 DNA: TGTGCCAGCTCACCACTCTCCGGGTTAAACACTGAAGCTTTCTTT
clone size: few; J gene: TRBJ2-2; V gene: TRBV10-3; D gene: TRBD1; CDR3 protein: CAISGQQGLNGELFF; CDR3 DNA: TGTGCCATCAGTGGGCAACAGGGGTTAAACGGGGAGCTGTTTTTT
clone size: few; J gene: TRBJ1-2; V gene: TRBV4-3; D gene: NA; CDR3 protein: CASSQTPDRSGYTF; CDR3 DNA: TGCGCCAGCAGCCAGACTCCCGACAGGTCTGGCTACACCTTC
clone size: NA; J gene: TRBJ2-5; V gene: TRBV7-8; D gene: NA; CDR3 protein: CASSSLTGSQETQYF; CDR3 DNA: TGTGCCAGCAGCTCCCTAACAGGGAGTCAAGAGACCCAGTACTTC
clone size: few; J gene: TRBJ2-6; V gene: TRBV20-1; D gene: NA; CDR3 protein: CSAIPHLGGANVLTF; CDR3 DNA: TGCAGTGCTATACCCCATTTAGGGGGGGCCAACGTCCTGACTTTC
clone size: NA; J gene: TRBJ2-5; V gene: TRBV18; D gene: NA; CDR3 protein: CASSPRQEETQYF; CDR3 DNA: TGTGCCAGCTCACCACGACAAGAAGAGACCCAGTACTTC
clone size: few; J gene: TRBJ1-1; V gene: TRBV28; D gene: TRBD1; CDR3 protein: CASSPGQGARTEAFF; CDR3 DNA: TGTGCCAGCAGTCCCGGACAGGGGGCAAGGACTGAAGCTTTCTTT
clone size: few; J gene: TRBJ2-1; V gene: TRBV18; D gene: TRBD2; CDR3 protein: CASSPGGALAGNNEQFF; CDR3 DNA: TGTGCCAGCTCACCAGGGGGAGCACTAGCGGGGAACAATGAGCAGTTCTTC
clone size: few; J gene: TRBJ2-3; V gene: TRBV27; D gene: TRBD2; CDR3 protein: CASSSSGGAYTQYF; CDR3 DNA: TGTGCCAGCAGTTCAAGCGGGGGTGCTTATACGCAGTATTTT
clone size: many; J gene: TRBJ2-4; V gene: TRBV20-1; D gene: TRBD2; CDR3 protein: CSARIPGLGLGGKNIQYF; CDR3 DNA: TGCAGTGCTAGGATTCCGGGACTAGGGCTGGGTGGCAAAAACATTCAGTACTTC
clone size: few; J gene: TRBJ2-5; V gene: TRBV4-3; D gene: TRBD2; CDR3 protein: CASSQLLAGGRETQYF; CDR3 DNA: TGCGCCAGCAGCCAATTATTAGCGGGGGGTAGGGAGACCCAGTACTTC
clone size: NA; J gene: TRBJ2-5; V gene: TRBV6-2/TRBV6-3; D gene: NA; CDR3 protein: CASSFRAEEQETQYF; CDR3 DNA: TGTGCCAGCAGTTTTAGGGCAGAAGAGCAAGAGACCCAGTACTTC
clone size: NA; J gene: TRBJ2-5; V gene: TRBV10-3; D gene: TRBD1; CDR3 protein: CAIRGQSVETQYF; CDR3 DNA: TGTGCCATCAGGGGACAGTCAGTTGAGACCCAGTACTTC
clone size: NA; J gene: TRBJ1-1; V gene: TRBV6-5; D gene: TRBD1; CDR3 protein: CASSSIGQGGTEAFF; CDR3 DNA: TGTGCCAGCAGCTCTATCGGACAGGGGGGGACTGAAGCTTTCTTT
clone size: few; J gene: TRBJ2-3; V gene: TRBV9; D gene: NA; CDR3 protein: CASSVGGLRDTQYF; CDR3 DNA: TGTGCCAGCAGCGTGGGGGGACTCCGAGATACGCAGTATTTT
clone size: few; J gene: TRBJ1-2; V gene: TRBV6-1; D gene: NA; CDR3 protein: CASRPEGENYGYTF; CDR3 DNA: TGTGCCAGCAGACCCGAGGGGGAAAACTATGGCTACACCTTC
clone size: NA; J gene: TRBJ1-1; V gene: TRBV4-3; D gene: NA; CDR3 protein: CASSLWGAGSAEAFF; CDR3 DNA: TGCGCCAGCAGCCTCTGGGGAGCAGGGTCTGCTGAAGCTTTCTTT
clone size: NA; J gene: TRBJ2-1; V gene: TRBV4-1; D gene: NA; CDR3 protein: CASSQEWAAYNEQFF; CDR3 DNA: TGCGCCAGCAGCCAAGAATGGGCCGCCTACAATGAGCAGTTCTTC
clone size: NA; J gene: TRBJ1-2; V gene: TRBV6-2/TRBV6-3; D gene: NA; CDR3 protein: CASATSDYGYTF; CDR3 DNA: TGTGCCAGCGCCACATCGGACTATGGCTACACCTTC
clone size: NA; J gene: TRBJ2-5; V gene: TRBV20-1; D gene: TRBD2; CDR3 protein: CSAVIAGEETQYF; CDR3 DNA: TGCAGTGCCGTAATAGCGGGGGAAGAGACCCAGTACTTC
clone size: NA; J gene: TRBJ1-2; V gene: TRBV15; D gene: TRBD1; CDR3 protein: CATSSRETGRWSGYTF; CDR3 DNA: TGTGCCACCAGCAGTAGAGAGACAGGGCGATGGAGTGGCTACACCTTC
clone size: NA; J gene: TRBJ1-6; V gene: TRBV9; D gene: TRBD1; CDR3 protein: CASSDGQAVYNSPLHF; CDR3 DNA: TGTGCCAGCAGCGACGGACAGGCCGTTTATAATTCACCCCTCCACTTT
clone size: many; J gene: TRBJ2-5; V gene: TRBV29-1; D gene: TRBD1; CDR3 protein: CSGQGLGETQYF; CDR3 DNA: TGCAGCGGACAGGGGTTGGGAGAGACCCAGTACTTC
clone size: NA; J gene: TRBJ1-5; V gene: TRBV4-3; D gene: TRBD1; CDR3 protein: CASSPPPGQGGNQPQHF; CDR3 DNA: TGCGCCAGCAGCCCCCCACCTGGACAGGGTGGCAATCAGCCCCAGCATTTT
clone size: NA; J gene: TRBJ2-2; V gene: TRBV10-1; D gene: NA; CDR3 protein: CASSEWGENAGELFF; CDR3 DNA: TGCGCCAGCAGTGAATGGGGTGAGAACGCCGGGGAGCTGTTTTTT
clone size: few; J gene: TRBJ2-3; V gene: TRBV10-3; D gene: NA; CDR3 protein: CAISESKGGTDTQYF; CDR3 DNA: TGTGCCATCAGTGAGTCGAAAGGGGGCACAGATACGCAGTATTTT
clone size: many; J gene: TRBJ2-5; V gene: TRBV10-3; D gene: NA; CDR3 protein: CAIKLEPQETQYF; CDR3 DNA: TGTGCCATCAAGCTAGAACCCCAAGAGACCCAGTACTTC
clone size: few; J gene: TRBJ2-3; V gene: TRBV12-3/TRBV12-4; D gene: NA; CDR3 protein: CASRVGIVGTDTQYF; CDR3 DNA: TGTGCCAGCAGGGTGGGAATTGTGGGCACAGATACGCAGTATTTT
clone size: NA; J gene: TRBJ2-5; V gene: TRBV21-1; D gene: NA; CDR3 protein: CASSRLAGVETQYF; CDR3 DNA: TGTGCCAGCAGCAGACTAGCGGGGGTAGAGACCCAGTACTTC
clone size: few; J gene: TRBJ1-6; V gene: TRBV10-3; D gene: NA; CDR3 protein: CAISQGMRSPLHF; CDR3 DNA: TGTGCCATCAGTCAAGGGATGAGATCACCCCTCCACTTT
clone size: few; J gene: TRBJ2-2; V gene: TRBV6-2/TRBV6-3; D gene: NA; CDR3 protein: CASSSHGTHNTGELFF; CDR3 DNA: TGTGCCAGCAGTTCACACGGGACTCATAACACCGGGGAGCTGTTTTTT
clone size: NA; J gene: TRBJ1-1; V gene: TRBV11-1; D gene: NA; CDR3 protein: CASSSGQGRAFF; CDR3 DNA: TGTGCCAGCAGCTCGGGCCAAGGGAGAGCTTTCTTT
clone size: NA; J gene: TRBJ1-2; V gene: TRBV2; D gene: NA; CDR3 protein: CASSEGNLYGYTF; CDR3 DNA: TGTGCCAGCAGTGAAGGGAATCTCTATGGCTACACCTTC
clone size: many; J gene: TRBJ2-1; V gene: TRBV12-3/TRBV12-4; D gene: NA; CDR3 protein: CASSLGGSNEQFF; CDR3 DNA: TGTGCCAGCAGCTTAGGGGGGTCCAATGAGCAGTTCTTC
clone size: NA; J gene: TRBJ1-2; V gene: TRBV10-2; D gene: TRBD1; CDR3 protein: CASSEGGTANYGYTF; CDR3 DNA: TGCGCCAGCAGTGAGGGAGGGACAGCTAACTATGGCTACACCTTC
clone size: NA; J gene: TRBJ1-1; V gene: TRBV15; D gene: TRBD1; CDR3 protein: CATSIQGGTEAFF; CDR3 DNA: TGTGCCACCAGCATCCAGGGGGGCACTGAAGCTTTCTTT
clone size: many; J gene: TRBJ2-5; V gene: TRBV5-1; D gene: NA; CDR3 protein: CASSLVPGGVETQYF; CDR3 DNA: TGCGCCAGCAGCTTGGTTCCCGGGGGAGTGGAGACCCAGTACTTC
clone size: NA; J gene: TRBJ2-5; V gene: TRBV7-9; D gene: TRBD1; CDR3 protein: CASSLAGDREMETQYF; CDR3 DNA: TGTGCCAGCAGCTTAGCGGGGGACAGGGAGATGGAGACCCAGTACTTC
clone size: NA; J gene: TRBJ2-7; V gene: TRBV9; D gene: NA; CDR3 protein: CASSVGPGYEQYF; CDR3 DNA: TGTGCCAGCAGCGTAGGTCCAGGCTACGAGCAGTACTTC
clone size: few; J gene: TRBJ1-2; V gene: TRBV30; D gene: NA; CDR3 protein: CAWAVFRAQGYTF; CDR3 DNA: TGTGCCTGGGCGGTCTTCAGGGCTCAAGGCTACACCTTC
clone size: NA; J gene: TRBJ2-5; V gene: TRBV6-2/TRBV6-3; D gene: NA; CDR3 protein: CATEQATQETQYF; CDR3 DNA: TGTGCTACTGAGCAGGCTACCCAAGAGACCCAGTACTTC
clone size: few; J gene: TRBJ2-7; V gene: TRBV27; D gene: TRBD1; CDR3 protein: CASSTTGTGEQYF; CDR3 DNA: TGTGCCAGCAGTACGACAGGGACCGGCGAGCAGTACTTC
clone size: NA; J gene: TRBJ1-2; V gene: TRBV4-1; D gene: TRBD1; CDR3 protein: CASSQPTGSNYGYTF; CDR3 DNA: TGCGCCAGCAGCCAACCGACAGGGAGTAACTATGGCTACACCTTC
clone size: NA; J gene: TRBJ2-1; V gene: TRBV11-3; D gene: NA; CDR3 protein: CASSLDPLYNEQFF; CDR3 DNA: TGTGCCAGCAGCTTAGATCCCTTATACAATGAGCAGTTCTTC
clone size: few; J gene: TRBJ1-5; V gene: TRBV20-1; D gene: NA; CDR3 protein: CSAYGQPYSNQPQHF; CDR3 DNA: TGCAGTGCGTACGGACAGCCGTATAGCAATCAGCCCCAGCATTTT
clone size: few; J gene: TRBJ2-5; V gene: TRBV12-5; D gene: NA; CDR3 protein: CASGLETEETQYF; CDR3 DNA: TGTGCGAGTGGTTTGGAGACAGAAGAGACCCAGTACTTC
clone size: few; J gene: TRBJ1-5; V gene: TRBV6-2/TRBV6-3; D gene: NA; CDR3 protein: CASSSRAGNQPQHF; CDR3 DNA: TGTGCCAGCAGTTCCCGGGCGGGCAATCAGCCCCAGCATTTT
clone size: NA; J gene: TRBJ2-1; V gene: TRBV6-6; D gene: NA; CDR3 protein: CASTPGLSYNEQFF; CDR3 DNA: TGTGCCAGCACCCCAGGGCTCTCCTACAATGAGCAGTTCTTC
clone size: NA; J gene: TRBJ2-5; V gene: TRBV5-6; D gene: TRBD1; CDR3 protein: CASSSTGVRETQYF; CDR3 DNA: TGTGCCAGCAGCTCGACAGGGGTCCGGGAGACCCAGTACTTC